This section outlines one T cell receptor (beta chain) sequence together with its context. What it binds is not known. Unmatched junction bases numbered 19, after V lost 8 bases and J lost 10 bases. This CDR3 is 16 amino acids long. CDR1 is SEHNR, CDR2 FQNEAQ, per germline (reference sequence). Generated by immunoSEQ multiplex PCR, the TCRdb table keeps only in-frame clones and is missing some. The table lists 200,000 to 250,000 clones, 87% of them singletons, with roughly 2% in the top ten. This sample was taken from a study of cytomegalovirus exposure and HLA in healthy donors. General study findings and limits: Diagnosis of cytomegalovirus status made by the classifier reportedly showed high specificity and sensitivity.

This chain connects TRBV7-9 to TRBJ2-1, with TRBD1 matching over 8 bases. The source is a woman aged 18-29 years in good health and CMV-seropositive. The specimen sequenced was PBMCs. The CDR3 region is CASFPSPPGGSGEQFF. The DNA of the CDR3 is TGTGCCAGCTTCCCCTCTCCCCCAGGGGGCTCTGGGGAGCAGTTCTTC.